Listed below are T cell receptor beta chains from one sample, sequenced in a study of OX40 agonist ivuxolimab in advanced cancers. Data came from immunoSEQ multiplex PCR; TCRdb stores just in-frame clones and leaves some out. The profile shows tens of thousands of clones, approximately 80% of them singletons. The specimen was CD4+ or CD8+ T cells sorted from blood, collected in a trial of the OX40 agonist ivuxolimab. The receptors derive from an adult with an advanced solid tumor such as melanoma, head and neck, liver or kidney cancer. Both conserved end residues are part of each CDR3. The order of the fields is J gene, V gene, CDR3 protein.

J gene: TRBJ2-2
V gene: TRBV7-2
CDR3 protein: CASRLSSREVEELFF

J gene: TRBJ1-1
V gene: TRBV18
CDR3 protein: CASSSGQNTEAFF

J gene: TRBJ1-1
V gene: TRBV5-1
CDR3 protein: CASSLEGRAEAFF

J gene: TRBJ1-4
V gene: TRBV7-9
CDR3 protein: CASSLGQGFEKLFF

J gene: TRBJ1-6
V gene: TRBV6-6
CDR3 protein: CASSLQGMDNSPLHF

J gene: TRBJ2-6
V gene: TRBV27
CDR3 protein: CASSLGQGTRGGANVLTF

J gene: TRBJ2-7
V gene: TRBV6-5
CDR3 protein: CAIGQGGEQYF

J gene: TRBJ2-3
V gene: TRBV2
CDR3 protein: CASSGDSNTDTQYF

J gene: TRBJ1-1
V gene: TRBV2
CDR3 protein: CASRTLTGDSTEAFF

J gene: TRBJ2-5
V gene: TRBV4-3
CDR3 protein: CASSLQPGQGEGETQYF

J gene: TRBJ2-7
V gene: TRBV5-1
CDR3 protein: CASSRDRSTYEQYF

J gene: TRBJ1-1
V gene: TRBV20-1
CDR3 protein: CSAPHSAFF

J gene: TRBJ2-2
V gene: TRBV10-3
CDR3 protein: CATGGGAAANTGELFF

J gene: TRBJ1-2
V gene: TRBV25-1
CDR3 protein: CASSEEAQGAADGYTF

J gene: TRBJ1-5
V gene: TRBV28
CDR3 protein: CASSTRGSGLNQPQHF

J gene: TRBJ2-4
V gene: TRBV6-6
CDR3 protein: CASSYSVRDAQDIQYF

J gene: TRBJ2-3
V gene: TRBV5-3
CDR3 protein: CASSFGGADTQYF

J gene: TRBJ2-5
V gene: TRBV5-1
CDR3 protein: CASRMSPRETQYF

J gene: TRBJ1-5
V gene: TRBV5-5
CDR3 protein: CASSRTAAGGQPQHF

J gene: TRBJ1-2
V gene: TRBV4-3
CDR3 protein: CASSQVLTGDYGYTF

J gene: TRBJ2-3
V gene: TRBV25-1
CDR3 protein: CASSAPTGGRADTQYF

J gene: TRBJ1-1
V gene: TRBV29-1
CDR3 protein: CSARTRGEAFF

J gene: TRBJ2-7
V gene: TRBV29-1
CDR3 protein: CSVENPASYEQYF

J gene: TRBJ2-5
V gene: TRBV6-5
CDR3 protein: CASSYYDNWETQYF

J gene: TRBJ1-3
V gene: TRBV7-9
CDR3 protein: CASSLPRSGNTIYF

J gene: TRBJ1-3
V gene: TRBV7-2
CDR3 protein: CASSSTSGNTIYF

J gene: TRBJ1-1
V gene: TRBV7-8
CDR3 protein: CASSLVGRRTEAFF

J gene: TRBJ2-2
V gene: TRBV7-9
CDR3 protein: CASSLGGVNTGELFF

J gene: TRBJ1-1
V gene: TRBV7-2
CDR3 protein: CASSEAANTEAFF

J gene: TRBJ2-3
V gene: TRBV2
CDR3 protein: CASSDRLSTDTQYF

J gene: TRBJ1-2
V gene: TRBV30
CDR3 protein: CAWSVQQGAGGYTF

J gene: TRBJ2-2
V gene: TRBV5-4
CDR3 protein: CASSPPAGTVAGELFF

J gene: TRBJ1-2
V gene: TRBV9
CDR3 protein: CASSPPPVGTGAVYGYTF

J gene: TRBJ2-7
V gene: TRBV7-9
CDR3 protein: CASSRPGQGSEQYF

J gene: TRBJ1-4
V gene: TRBV7-9
CDR3 protein: CASSRQGAGTNEKLFF

J gene: TRBJ2-7
V gene: TRBV6-1
CDR3 protein: CASKERGGGYEQYF

J gene: TRBJ2-7
V gene: TRBV28
CDR3 protein: CASSFEQGPSYEQYF

J gene: TRBJ2-7
V gene: TRBV7-9
CDR3 protein: CASSLAGESYEQYF

J gene: TRBJ2-1
V gene: TRBV19
CDR3 protein: CASSIKAGGGSEQFF

J gene: TRBJ2-5
V gene: TRBV7-3
CDR3 protein: CASSSGTSGRAETQYF

J gene: TRBJ2-1
V gene: TRBV7-2
CDR3 protein: CASSFSWSSYNEQFF

J gene: TRBJ2-3
V gene: TRBV14
CDR3 protein: CASSQTGTTQYF

J gene: TRBJ1-1
V gene: TRBV4-3
CDR3 protein: CASSQGGDRQAFF

J gene: TRBJ2-7
V gene: TRBV28
CDR3 protein: CASSQSVRVAYEQYF

J gene: TRBJ2-1
V gene: TRBV30
CDR3 protein: CAWSVGGEQFF

J gene: TRBJ1-1
V gene: TRBV28
CDR3 protein: CASSPPERTRYMNTEAFF